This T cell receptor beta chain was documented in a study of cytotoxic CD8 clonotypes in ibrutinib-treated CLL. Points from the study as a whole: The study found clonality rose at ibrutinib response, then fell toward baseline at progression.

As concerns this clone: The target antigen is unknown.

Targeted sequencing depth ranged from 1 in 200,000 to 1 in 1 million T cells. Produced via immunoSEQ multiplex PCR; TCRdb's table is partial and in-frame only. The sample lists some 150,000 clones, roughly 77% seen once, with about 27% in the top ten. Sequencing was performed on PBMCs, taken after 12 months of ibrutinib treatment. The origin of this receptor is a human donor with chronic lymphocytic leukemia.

The DNA for the CDR3 is TGTGCCAGCAGAACAGCCGCATCCGGATCCTACGAGCAGTACTTC. Its protein is CASRTAASGSYEQYF. The V call is TRBV28, the J call TRBJ2-7; D is unclear. Germline V CDR1 and CDR2: MDHEN, SYDVKM. The CDR3 extends over 15 amino acids. Trimming took off 6 bases at V and 1 base at J, with 16 bases between the two ends.